The T cell receptor (beta chain) under discussion was sequenced for a study of T cell responses to AZD1222 COVID-19 vaccine. Overall study context: Second doses were pooled across both intervals (about 4 or about 12 weeks).

Only in-frame clones appear in the TCRdb table, and some are missing; sequencing was by immunoSEQ multiplex PCR. The sample has 140,000 to 150,000 clones; under 95% are singletons. Trimming took off 3 bases at V and 6 bases at J, with 20 bases between the two ends. The CDR3 has 16 residues. The V gene's germline CDR1 is SGHTA and CDR2 FQGNSA. Of note for this clone: Its matching antigen is unknown.

General study findings and limits: After two AZD1222 doses, spike-specific TCR breadth and depth rose versus day 0. Donors in the cohort were predominantly white British and more often female, and clonal diversity was possibly underestimated.

The chain combines TRBV7-2 with TRBJ1-2, with a possible D match to TRBD1 (6 bases). The input for sequencing was peripheral blood, taken on day 0 of AZD1222 vaccination. The clonotype originates from an adult in good health. DNA for the CDR3: TGTGCCAGCAGCTTTTCGGGGGGCGATCGGGGTCATGGCTACACCTTC. Protein: CASSFSGGDRGHGYTF.